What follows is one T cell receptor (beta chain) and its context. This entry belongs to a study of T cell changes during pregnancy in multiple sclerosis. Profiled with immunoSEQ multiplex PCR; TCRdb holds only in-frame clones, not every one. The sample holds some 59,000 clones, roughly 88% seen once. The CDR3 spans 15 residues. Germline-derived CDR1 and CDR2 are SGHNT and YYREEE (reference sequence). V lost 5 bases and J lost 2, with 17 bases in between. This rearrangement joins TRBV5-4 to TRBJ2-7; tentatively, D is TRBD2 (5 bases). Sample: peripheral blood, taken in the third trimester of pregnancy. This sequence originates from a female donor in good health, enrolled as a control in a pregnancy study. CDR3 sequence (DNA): TGTGCCAGCAGGCCCTGGTCGGGGAACCCCTACGAGCAGTACTTC. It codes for CASRPWSGNPYEQYF.